The 12 T cell receptor beta chains given below trace back to one sample, sequenced in a study of blood T cell repertoires in COVID-19. Using immunoSEQ multiplex PCR, the repertoire was profiled, and TCRdb retains in-frame clones only, with some absent. The sample consists of around 270,000 clones, around 89% of them appearing once. Material for sequencing was peripheral blood. The receptor set was obtained from a middle-aged man with acute or convalescent COVID-19.

J is TRBJ1-6 and V is TRBV4-2, with unresolved D. Germline V gives CDR1 LGHNA, CDR2 YNFKEQ. This CDR3 is built from 15 residues. The V gene lost 0 bases and the J gene lost 7 bases, with 10 bases spanning the gap. The CDR3 sequence is CASSQDQLPNSPLHF. As DNA, the CDR3 is TGTGCCAGCAGCCAAGATCAACTCCCAAATTCACCCCTCCACTTT.

This sequence joins TRBV6-5 and TRBJ1-1; D is possibly TRBD1 (6 bases). V was shortened by 4 bases and J by 3 bases, with 15 bases between the two germline ends. Germline values: CDR1 MNHEY, CDR2 SVGAGI. The CDR3 sequence is 15 residues long. The CDR3 reads CASSSLQGTDTEAFF. The DNA of the CDR3 is TGTGCCAGCAGTTCCTTACAGGGAACGGACACTGAAGCTTTCTTT.

The chain links TRBV6-5 to TRBJ1-1; D call uncertain. Germline assignment: CDR1 MNHEY and CDR2 SVGAGI. This CDR3 has 14 residues. Trimming stripped 2 bases from V and 1 base from J, with 8 bases between. The CDR3 DNA follows: TGTGCCAGCAGTTACGATCCAGAGAACACTGAAGCTTTCTTT. Protein: CASSYDPENTEAFF.

The chain links TRBV27 to TRBJ1-5, with a possible D match to TRBD1 (6 bases). The V end lost 6 bases, the J end lost 6 bases, and 12 bases lay between the germline ends. Germline V gene data show CDR1 as MNHEY and CDR2 as SMNVEV (reference sequence). The CDR3 covers 13 residues. CDR3 protein: CASSTGRGQPQHF. DNA of the CDR3: TGTGCCAGCAGCACAGGGAGGGGTCAGCCCCAGCATTTT.

This rearrangement joins TRBV6-5 to TRBJ1-2; D may be TRBD1 (5 bases). The germline V and J ends were trimmed by 3 bases and 4 bases, with 15 bases remaining between them. CDR3 length: 15 residues. Per germline, CDR1 MNHEY and CDR2 SVGAGI. CDR3 sequence (DNA): TGTGCCAGCAGTTATTCAGGGTTCCCGATCTATGGCTACACCTTC. This translates into CASSYSGFPIYGYTF.

The V call is TRBV5-1, the J call TRBJ2-3, with TRBD2 matching over 7 bases. CDR3 length: 15 residues. V shed 4 bases, J shed 3 bases, and the junction held 8 bases outside the gene matches. Germline V gene sequence: CDR1 SGHRS, CDR2 YFSETQ. CDR3 in amino acids: CASSLAGDRTDTQYF. The CDR3, as DNA: TGCGCCAGCAGCCTCGCGGGGGATCGGACAGATACGCAGTATTTT.

This clone appeared a single time. V and J are TRBV27 and TRBJ2-2, with D maybe TRBD2 (5 bases). V shed 3 bases and J shed 5 bases, with 7 bases lying between them. CDR1 is MNHEY, CDR2 SMNVEV, per germline (reference sequence). The CDR3 is made up of 13 amino acids. The CDR3 loop is CASSFRETGELFF. The CDR3 nucleotides are TGTGCCAGCAGTTTCCGGGAAACCGGGGAGCTGTTTTTT.

The chain joins TRBV6-4 to TRBJ2-3; TRBD1 matches 8 bases. V lost 3 bases and J lost 2; bases outside the gene matches: 1. The CDR3 is made up of 14 amino acids. Germline V gene data show CDR1 as MRHNA and CDR2 as SNTAGT. CDR3 nucleotide sequence: TGTGCCAGCAGTGAGGACAGGGCCACAGATACGCAGTATTTT. Amino acids: CASSEDRATDTQYF.

V usage is TRBV9 and J usage is TRBJ2-7; no clear D. Trimming took 2 bases from V and 0 from J, leaving 18 bases between them. From germline, CDR1 is SGDLS and CDR2 YYNGEE. CDR3 size: 17 residues. The CDR3, as DNA: TGTGCCAGCAGCGTTGGCCCACTGACAAAGTTCTCCTACGAGCAGTACTTC. The encoded protein is CASSVGPLTKFSYEQYF.

The CDR3 sequence is CASSTNPGQGNEQYF. In DNA form, the CDR3 reads TGTGCCAGCAGCACTAATCCGGGACAGGGGAACGAGCAGTACTTC. The rearrangement joins TRBV6-5 to TRBJ2-7; 10 bases match TRBD1. The CDR3 loop spans 15 amino acids. The J segment lost 5 bases and the V segment lost 6 bases, leaving 10 bases of the junction unmatched. Germline V gene data show CDR1 as MNHEY and CDR2 as SVGAGI.

The chain carries TRBV2 and TRBJ2-1, with 8 bases identical to TRBD2. The CDR3 loop spans 13 amino acids. Germline lookup yields CDR1 SNHLY and CDR2 FYNNEI. Trimming removed 6 bases from V and 3 bases from J; junction bases left unmatched: 1. CDR3 sequence reads: CASRAGDYNEQFF. CDR3 sequence (DNA): TGTGCCAGCAGAGCGGGGGACTACAATGAGCAGTTCTTC.

The chain is built from TRBV18 and TRBJ2-6; D is undetermined. V was pared by 3 bases and J by 4 bases, with 7 bases between. The germline gives CDR1 KGHSH, CDR2 LQKENI. The CDR3 extends over 14 amino acids. The CDR3 sequence: CASSPWAGANVLTF. In DNA form, the CDR3 reads TGTGCCAGCTCACCGTGGGCGGGGGCCAACGTCCTGACTTTC.